This T cell receptor beta chain comes out of a study of T-cell reconstitution after alpha-beta-depleted transplantation in children. A TCRbeta library incorporating unique molecular identifiers was prepared. TCRdb independently ran MiXCR on the PCR reads; one entry per CDR3 protein. The data show fewer than 120,000 distinct CDR3 sequences, 10% seen once. This clonotype was seen ten or more times. This receptor was identified in a human donor who donated a stem cell graft to a child with acute lymphoblastic leukemia. Sample: PBMCs from the stem cell graft donor, taken from the stem cell graft.

The CDR3 nucleotides read TGCGCCAGCAGCTTGGCCGGCAGTTACTACGAGCAGTACTTC. The encoded protein is CASSLAGSYYEQYF. The chain combines TRBV5-1 with TRBJ2-7; D unclear. Germline V lookup: CDR1 SGHRS, CDR2 YFSETQ. The CDR3 covers 14 residues. V lost 0 bases and J lost 3, with 10 bases in between. Filled out from reference TRBV5-1 and TRBJ2-7, the complete variable domain reads KAGVTQTPRYLIKTRGQQVTLSCSPISGHRSVSWYQQTPGQGLQFLFEYFSETQRNKGNFPGRFSGRQFSNSRSEMNVSTLELGDSALYLCASSLAGSYYEQYFGPGTRLTVT.